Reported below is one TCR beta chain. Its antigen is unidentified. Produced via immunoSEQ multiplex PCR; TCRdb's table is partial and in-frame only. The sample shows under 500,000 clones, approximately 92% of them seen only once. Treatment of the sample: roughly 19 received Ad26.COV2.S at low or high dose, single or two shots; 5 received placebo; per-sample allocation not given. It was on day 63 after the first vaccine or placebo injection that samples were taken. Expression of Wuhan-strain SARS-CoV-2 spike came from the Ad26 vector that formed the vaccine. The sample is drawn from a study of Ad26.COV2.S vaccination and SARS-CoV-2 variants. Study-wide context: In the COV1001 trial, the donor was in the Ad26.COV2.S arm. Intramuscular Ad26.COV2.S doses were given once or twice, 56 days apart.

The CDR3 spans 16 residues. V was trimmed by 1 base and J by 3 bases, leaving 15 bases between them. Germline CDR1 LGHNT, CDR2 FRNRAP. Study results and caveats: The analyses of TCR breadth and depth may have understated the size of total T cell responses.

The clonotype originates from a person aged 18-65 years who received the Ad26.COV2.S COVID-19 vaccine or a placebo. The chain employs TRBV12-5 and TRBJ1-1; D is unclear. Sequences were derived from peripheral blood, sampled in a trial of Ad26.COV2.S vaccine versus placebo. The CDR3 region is CASGLGPPDTYTEAFF. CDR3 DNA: TGTGCTAGTGGTTTGGGACCTCCAGACACTTACACTGAAGCTTTCTTT.